This T cell receptor beta chain was sequenced during a study of blood T cells in healthy people across ages. Whole-study findings and limits: With unsorted PBMCs, a conclusive comparison of naive versus antigen-experienced cells was not possible.

A J-beta primer mix and a sample-barcoded 5' primer were used in a second PCR of about 7 to 12 cycles. TCRdb analysed the 5' RACE reads with MiXCR anew, one entry per CDR3 protein. Here the sample spans about 760,000 distinct CDR3 sequences, around 25% being singletons. In regard to this clonotype: Its cognate antigen is unknown.

These same records also appear under a second study, on T cells of mothers and their children. This second study says: The sample comes from eight to ten healthy Caucasian donors: mothers and children. The output of TCR recombination is shaped by thymic selection similarly in related and unrelated pairs.

This TCR was sampled from a boy aged 5 to 17 in good health. The specimen sequenced was blood.

CDR3 sequence: CSVERGQGFYNEQFF. In DNA form, the CDR3 reads TGCAGCGTTGAGAGGGGGCAGGGATTCTACAATGAGCAGTTCTTC. The V gene is TRBV29-1, the J gene TRBJ2-1; 7 bases fit TRBD1. The CDR3 has 15 amino acids. The trim removed 3 bases at V and 3 bases at J, leaving 8 bases unmatched. Germline V lookup: CDR1 SQVTM, CDR2 ANQGSEA.